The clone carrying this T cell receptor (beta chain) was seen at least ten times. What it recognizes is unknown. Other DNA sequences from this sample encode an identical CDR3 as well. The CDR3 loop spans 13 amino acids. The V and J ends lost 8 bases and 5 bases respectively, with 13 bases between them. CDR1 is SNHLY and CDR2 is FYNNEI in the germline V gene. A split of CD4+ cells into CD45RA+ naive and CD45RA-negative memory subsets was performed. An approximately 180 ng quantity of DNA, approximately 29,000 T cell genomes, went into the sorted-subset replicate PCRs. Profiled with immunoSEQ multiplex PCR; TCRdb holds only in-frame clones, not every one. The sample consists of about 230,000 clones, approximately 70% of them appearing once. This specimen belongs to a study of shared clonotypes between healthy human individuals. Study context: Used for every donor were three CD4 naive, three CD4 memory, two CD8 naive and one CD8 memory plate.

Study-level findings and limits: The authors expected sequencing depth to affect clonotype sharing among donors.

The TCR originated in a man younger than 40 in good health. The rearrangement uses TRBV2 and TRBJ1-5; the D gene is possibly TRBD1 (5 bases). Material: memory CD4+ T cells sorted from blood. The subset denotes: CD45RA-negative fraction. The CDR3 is CASLRGEDQPQHF. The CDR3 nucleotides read TGTGCCAGCCTTAGAGGGGAGGATCAGCCCCAGCATTTT.